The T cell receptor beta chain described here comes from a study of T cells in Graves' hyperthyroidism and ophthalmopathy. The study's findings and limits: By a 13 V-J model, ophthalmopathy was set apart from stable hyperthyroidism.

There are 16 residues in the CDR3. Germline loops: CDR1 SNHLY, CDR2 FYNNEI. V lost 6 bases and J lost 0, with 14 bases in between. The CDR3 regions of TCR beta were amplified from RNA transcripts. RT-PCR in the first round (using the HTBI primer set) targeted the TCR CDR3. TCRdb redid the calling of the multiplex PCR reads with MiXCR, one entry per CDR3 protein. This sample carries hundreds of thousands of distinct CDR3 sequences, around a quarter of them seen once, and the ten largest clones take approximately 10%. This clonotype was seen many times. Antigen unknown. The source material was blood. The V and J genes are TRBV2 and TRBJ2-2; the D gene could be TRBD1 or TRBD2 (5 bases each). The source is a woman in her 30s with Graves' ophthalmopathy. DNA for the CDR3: TGTGCCAGCAGGGCAACGGGACGGACGAACACCGGGGAGCTGTTTTTT. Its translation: CASRATGRTNTGELFF.